This T cell receptor beta chain was recovered during a study of T-cell memory formation after mild COVID-19. Study-level points and caveats: Unconfirmed was the SARS-CoV-2 specificity of second-wave clones that peaked on day 37. Clones that contracted from day 15 to 85 had balanced CD4/CD8; later expanders were CD4+ biased.

Barcoded TCR alpha and TCR beta cDNA libraries with UMIs came from 5'RACE using constant-segment primers. One entry per CDR3 protein results from TCRdb running MiXCR on the 5' RACE reads. The sample has fewer than 550,000 distinct CDR3 sequences; roughly 20% are singletons. This clonotype was counted a few times. Its antigen is unidentified. This CDR3 comprises 15 residues. V lost 4 bases and J 5 bases, leaving 20 bases between the germline ends. Germline V lookup: CDR1 SQVTM, CDR2 ANQGSEA. The sequence was collected from an adult woman who had mild COVID-19 (a few samples of this study predate the infection). Cell type and time point are not known. Sequencing used PBMCs or a T cell subset sorted from them (not recorded which). The chain has TRBV29-1 and TRBJ1-2, with D possibly matching TRBD1 (5 bases). The CDR3 DNA follows: TGCAGCGTTGTCCCTACTGGGCAGGGAGGTTATGGCTACACCTTC. It yields the protein CSVVPTGQGGYGYTF.